This TCR beta chain is drawn from a study of CD8+ T cells in alopecia areata. The overall study: Each day, treated patients took oral tofacitinib twice, at 5 to 10 mg per dose. Percent affected scalp area, the SALT score, rated treated patients' severity.

Study results and limitations: Mice showed TCR sharing more clearly than patients did, possibly owing to HLA. Lesional scalp displayed greater clonality than normal scalp, most notably in alopecia totalis/universalis.

Treatment in this sample: oral pan-JAK inhibitor, 5-10 mg twice daily. After isolation, RNA underwent reverse transcription to generate cDNA as the sequencing template. The table came from immunoSEQ multiplex PCR; TCRdb's copy has only in-frame clones and leaves some out. Here the sample spans about 120,000 clones, 50% to 55% being singletons. Concerning this clone: The target antigen is unknown.

The length of the CDR3 is 15 residues. Germline V gene data show CDR1 as SGHTA and CDR2 as FQGNSA. The V segment lost 5 bases and the J segment 4 bases; nucleotides outside the gene matches: 10. The rearrangement links TRBV7-2 to TRBJ2-7; 8 nucleotides line up with TRBD2. This sequence originates from a human donor with alopecia areata. The sample was CD4+ T cells sorted from blood, taken at week 4, from a patient treated with tofacitinib. CDR3 sequence reads: CASSTGSGGLYEQYF. The CDR3 nucleotides are TGTGCCAGCAGCACGGGAAGCGGGGGACTATACGAGCAGTACTTC.